This T cell receptor beta chain was observed in a study of T cell changes during pregnancy in multiple sclerosis (dated by TCRdb to about 2019). Regarding the complete study: The study examined how the T cell repertoire changed over the course of pregnancy in women with multiple sclerosis.

The library was generated by the immunoSEQ multiplex PCR assay. TCRdb holds this immuneACCESS table with in-frame rearrangements only. Some clones are missing; in checked studies, unresolved V genes explain under half, and the rest has no known cause. This sample is represented by roughly 17,000 clones; 70% to 90% of them were singletons. The top ten clonotypes cover more than 9% of the sample. This clone showed up just once. Its antigen specificity is not known. Per-nucleotide qualities are absent, and no much larger clonotype sits a single base away. From cysteine to phenylalanine, the CDR3 is 13 amino acids long. Only the CDR3 DNA stays, 39 bases, in frame from base 1. The junction shows trimming of 2 bases on V and 5 bases on J, plus 7 bases between the germline ends. From a lookup of the germline V gene (reference sequence), CDR1 and CDR2 are MNHEY and SMNVEV.

The receptor comes from a female donor with multiple sclerosis, enrolled in a pregnancy study. This receptor chain uses TRBV27 and TRBJ1-5; confidence is insufficient to name the D gene. The material was CD8+ T cells from peripheral blood mononuclear cells, obtained after pregnancy. CDR3 loop: CASSLGADQPQHF. The nucleotide sequence is TGTGCCAGCAGTTTAGGAGCGGATCAGCCCCAGCATTTT.